This TCR beta chain appears in the sequencing data of a study of Graves' ophthalmopathy and Graves' hyperthyroidism. The CDR3 consists of 16 residues. Germline loops: CDR1 SGHRS, CDR2 YFSETQ. Trimming shortened V by 2 bases and J by 3 bases, and 14 bases separated the two germline ends. This clonotype was picked up many times. What it binds is unknown. Investigators amplified TCR beta CDR3 regions from RNA transcripts. Amplification began with first-round RT-PCR using HTBI primers, then second-round multiplex PCR was performed. Each CDR3 protein gets one entry after TCRdb re-called the multiplex PCR reads with MiXCR. The sample contains about 620,000 distinct CDR3 sequences, about 20% of which appear only once. A diagnosis was made from clinical symptoms together with serum thyroxine, TRAb, thyroid ultrasound and orbital computed tomography. PBMCs had their origin in fresh peripheral blood (about 10 ml).

Study-wide results and caveats: From stable hyperthyroidism, ophthalmopathy was separated by a 13-signature model with 87.88% sensitivity and roughly 84% specificity.

The chain is built from TRBV5-1 and TRBJ2-2; possible D gene TRBD1, 6 bases. Source material: peripheral blood. This sequence originates from a woman younger than 35 with stable Graves' hyperthyroidism. Some clones in this sample may be carry-over from other donors' samples. Here the CDR3 reads CASSLLGAMDTGELFF. In nucleotides, the CDR3 is TGCGCCAGCAGCTTATTGGGGGCGATGGACACCGGGGAGCTGTTTTTT.